The 2 T cell receptor beta chains in this list originate from one sample, sequenced in a study of radiotherapy plus CTLA-4 blockade in lung cancer. Sequencing was performed with immunoSEQ multiplex PCR; in TCRdb, only in-frame clones are kept and a portion is missing. The sample includes 65,000 to 90,000 clones, around 87% seen only once; the top ten take 35% to 45%. The sequences come from peripheral blood, collected from a patient treated with radiotherapy plus ipilimumab. The receptors were gathered from a human donor with non-small cell lung cancer that progressed on radiotherapy plus ipilimumab.

This chain connects TRBV28 to TRBJ2-6; D unresolved. The CDR3 totals 12 residues. The germline CDR1 and CDR2 sequences are MDHEN and SYDVKM. V lost 9 bases to trimming and J lost 4 bases, with 7 bases between them. For the CDR3, the DNA is TGTGCCAGTAATAAAGGGGCCAACGTCCTGACTTTC. Translating it yields CASNKGANVLTF.

This chain joins TRBV7-6 and TRBJ2-3; 13 nucleotides agree with TRBD2. Trimming removed 5 bases from V and 6 bases from J; junction bases left unmatched: 11. Germline CDR1 is SGHVS and CDR2 is FNYEAQ. This CDR3 is built from 17 residues. The CDR3 coding sequence is TGTGCCAGCAGCCTAGGGAGACTAGCGGGAGGTTTGGATACGCAGTATTTT. As protein: CASSLGRLAGGLDTQYF.